This T cell receptor (beta chain) is drawn from a study of blood T cell repertoires in COVID-19. Study-level background: Researchers got acute and convalescent COVID-19 samples from the United States, Italy and Spain. Nucleic acid was either cDNA or gDNA, and it came from T cells, B-cell-depleted T cells, or PBMCs.

The CDR3 is 12 amino acids. Between the trimmed V and J ends, which lost 6 bases and 14 bases, there was a span of 19 bases. Measured with immunoSEQ multiplex PCR; TCRdb has only the in-frame clones, and not every one. The profile shows about 250,000 clones, about 80% of them singletons. Seattle enrolled patients during active infection and tracked them longitudinally. This receptor was taken from a person aged 70 to 79 with COVID-19, enrolled during active disease. The sample taken for sequencing was peripheral blood. The V and J genes are TRBV12-3 or TRBV12-4 and TRBJ1-1; the D is unclear. CDR3 protein: CASRVRSARSFF. CDR3 nucleotides: TGTGCCAGCAGAGTAAGGTCCGCCAGGTCCTTCTTT.